Below, one TCR beta chain is given with its context. V dropped 6 bases and J dropped 1 base, with 10 bases sitting between them. CDR3 size: 14 residues. Germline CDR1 MNHEY, CDR2 SVGAGI. Here immunoSEQ multiplex PCR was the method, and the copy in TCRdb shows in-frame clones only, minus some. In the table there are around 1.5 million clones, around 98% of which are singletons. The data originate from a study of shared clonotypes between healthy human individuals. This clonotype was sampled from a young man in good health. Sequenced material: naive CD4+ T cells sorted from blood. Subset meaning: CD45RA+ positively selected. The rearrangement joins TRBV6-5 to TRBJ1-3, with D maybe TRBD1 (5 bases). CDR3 coding DNA: TGTGCCAGCAGGAACGCAGGGTCTGGAAACACCATATATTTT. The encoded protein is CASRNAGSGNTIYF.